Listed here are 17 T cell receptor beta chains from one sample, sequenced in a study of glioma-infiltrating T cells (dated by TCRdb to 2016 to 2017). Sequencing took place on an Illumina MiSeq. The iRepertoire nested amplicon-rescue multiplex PCR (arm-PCR) platform was used to amplify TCR alpha and beta CDR3 regions from RNA. TCRdb trimmed public reads at Q25 via fastp, called clones via MiXCR and kept in-frame beta chains. Duplicate CDR3 protein sequences are folded into a single record with the most common DNA and genes. This sample is represented by approximately 90,000 distinct CDR3 sequences; less than 30% of them were singletons. The ten most abundant clones make up over 5% of the sample. The sequenced sample was glioma tissue, nonneoplastic brain tissue, or PBMCs (not recorded which). The receptors stem from a human donor with low-grade glioma or glioblastoma, undergoing nonglioma brain surgery, or in good health (not recorded which).

The chain carries TRBV6-6 and TRBJ2-3; D possibly uses TRBD1 or TRBD2 (5 bases each). The CDR3 has 15 residues. Germline assignment: CDR1 MNHNY and CDR2 SVGAGI (reference sequence). V was trimmed by 2 bases and J by 0 bases, leaving 9 bases between them. The DNA for the CDR3 is TGTGCCAGCAGTTACCTGGGACCGAGCACAGATACGCAGTATTTT. This codes for CASSYLGPSTDTQYF.

This clonotype was seen more than once but under ten times. The rearrangement uses TRBV11-2 and TRBJ1-1; D possibly corresponds to TRBD1 (6 bases). V lost 4 bases, J lost 0 bases, and 12 bases lay in between. This CDR3 has 15 residues. Per germline, CDR1 SGHAT and CDR2 FQNNGV. The CDR3 is CASSYGGHLNTEAFF. CDR3 nucleotide sequence: TGTGCCAGCAGCTATGGGGGACATTTGAACACTGAAGCTTTCTTT. The full variable domain, completed using reference TRBV11-2 and TRBJ1-1, is EAGVAQSPRYKIIEKRQSVAFWCNPISGHATLYWYQQILGQGPKLLIQFQNNGVVDDSQLPKDRFSAERLKGVDSTLKIQPAKLEDSAVYLCASSYGGHLNTEAFFGQGTRLTVV.

In its sample, this clonotype was seen many times. This rearrangement joins TRBV4-1 to TRBJ2-7, with TRBD1 matching over 9 bases. J lost 6 bases, V lost 5 bases, and 14 bases had no gene match. This CDR3 contains 16 residues. Germline V gene data show CDR1 as MGHRA and CDR2 as YSYEKL. The CDR3 reads CASSSHEGTGLREQYF. CDR3 nucleotides: TGCGCCAGCAGCTCCCACGAAGGGACAGGGCTCCGCGAGCAGTACTTC.

The chain couples TRBV3-1 to TRBJ2-7; 12 nucleotides line up with TRBD2. Trimming took 4 bases from V and 1 from J; bases not matched to a gene: 5. The CDR3 covers 16 residues. Germline CDR1 and CDR2: LGHDT and YNNKEL (reference sequence). The DNA of the CDR3 is TGTGCCAGCAGCCCGGGGACTAGCGGGTTTTCCTACGAGCAGTACTTC. Protein sequence: CASSPGTSGFSYEQYF.

As for this clonotype: A much larger clone is a single base away; this may be a read error. V usage is TRBV7-9 and J usage is TRBJ2-7; D call uncertain. The CDR3 totals 13 residues. Trimming pared 6 bases from V and 0 bases from J, leaving 9 bases between. Germline assignment: CDR1 SEHNR and CDR2 FQNEAQ (reference sequence). The CDR3 here is CASSPDISYEQYF. The CDR3 coding sequence is TGTGCCAGCAGTCCCGACATCTCCTACGAGCAGTACTTC.

The chain has TRBV5-1 and TRBJ2-5, with 8 bases identical to TRBD2. The germline CDR1 and CDR2 sequences are SGHRS and YFSETQ. The CDR3 is made up of 14 amino acids. Unmatched junction bases numbered 5, after V lost 2 bases and J lost 5 bases. The CDR3 region has the DNA TGCGCCAGCAGCTTCGGGACTAGTTCCGAGACCCAGTACTTC. Its translation: CASSFGTSSETQYF. Looking up the rest from reference TRBV5-1 and TRBJ2-5 gives the full variable domain: KAGVTQTPRYLIKTRGQQVTLSCSPISGHRSVSWYQQTPGQGLQFLFEYFSETQRNKGNFPGRFSGRQFSNSRSEMNVSTLELGDSALYLCASSFGTSSETQYFGPGTRLLVL.

The chain couples TRBV4-2 to TRBJ2-3, with TRBD2 matching over 11 bases. The CDR3 has 18 amino acids. Germline assignment: CDR1 LGHNA and CDR2 YNFKEQ. V shed 0 bases, J shed 2 bases, and the junction held 7 bases outside the gene matches. This CDR3 is CASSQDWDSGRVTDTQYF. CDR3 in DNA: TGTGCCAGCAGCCAAGATTGGGATAGCGGGAGGGTCACAGATACGCAGTATTTT.

This clonotype showed up just a few times. The chain recombines TRBV19 with TRBJ2-7; 8 bases match TRBD2. With V trimmed by 10 bases and J by 4 bases, 9 bases remained unmatched. The CDR3 runs 13 residues. CDR1 is LNHDA, CDR2 SQIVND, per germline (reference sequence). The CDR3 sequence: CATGRGARYEQYF. Written as DNA, the CDR3 is TGTGCCACCGGGCGGGGGGCGCGTTACGAGCAGTACTTC. The variable domain in full, with the rest retrieved from reference TRBV19 and TRBJ2-7, is DGGITQSPKYLFRKEGQNVTLSCEQNLNHDAMYWYRQDPGQGLRLIYYSQIVNDFQKGDIAEGYSVSREKKESFPLTVTSAQKNPTAFYLCATGRGARYEQYFGPGTRLTVT.

This clonotype was picked up many times. The gene calls are TRBV10-3 and TRBJ2-7; TRBD2 matches 9 bases. The germline gives CDR1 ENHRY, CDR2 SYGVKD. After removal of 6 bases from V and 1 base from J, the junction contained 4 bases not matched to a gene. The CDR3 spans 14 residues. The CDR3, as DNA: TGTGCCATCAGCACTAGCGGGTCGTCCTACGAGCAGTACTTC. The encoded protein is CAISTSGSSYEQYF.

There are many counts of this clonotype. The chain employs TRBV7-2 and TRBJ1-6, with D possibly being TRBD1 (5 bases). V was cut by 5 bases and J by 7 bases, with 15 bases left in between. Germline V gene sequence: CDR1 SGHTA, CDR2 FQGNSA. This CDR3 region has 15 residues. CDR3 residues: CASSLRQSRNSPLHF. CDR3 sequence (DNA): TGTGCCAGCAGCCTCAGACAGTCGAGGAATTCACCCCTCCACTTT.

This chain joins TRBV20-1 and TRBJ2-3, with 7 positions matching TRBD2. J lost 4 bases, V lost 6 bases, and 10 bases had no gene match. Germline CDR1 and CDR2: DFQATT and SNEGSKA (reference sequence). The CDR3 covers 14 residues. The CDR3 spells CSALYDGRPDTQYF. The CDR3, as DNA: TGCAGTGCGCTCTACGACGGGAGGCCAGATACGCAGTATTTT.

This clonotype was detected many times. This chain uses TRBV12-3 or TRBV12-4 with TRBJ2-3; 12 bases match TRBD2. CDR3 length: 15 amino acids. Trimming removed 5 bases from V and 5 bases from J; junction bases left unmatched: 5. The CDR3 reads CASSRLAGEVDTQYF. The CDR3 DNA is TGTGCCAGCAGTCGACTAGCGGGAGAAGTAGATACGCAGTATTTT.

About this clonotype itself: At one end, the junction sequence differs from germline, possibly due to a read error. The chain combines TRBV6-2 or TRBV6-3 with TRBJ1-6; unclear D gene. The CDR3 contains 13 residues. The germline gives CDR1 MNHEY, CDR2 SVGEGT. The CDR3 sequence: CTSRGNGNSPIHF. The CDR3 DNA reads as TGTACCAGCCGCGGGAACGGGAATTCACCCATCCACTTT.

Details on this clonotype: One junction end disagrees with the germline gene, perhaps due to a read error. This rearrangement joins TRBV4-1 to TRBJ2-7; TRBD1 agrees at 7 bases. Germline V gene lookup returns CDR1 MGHRA and CDR2 YSYEKL. The CDR3 sequence is 14 residues long. The CDR3 nucleotides read TGCACCAGCAGCCAACCCGGGACAGCTTACGAGCAGTACTTC. Its protein is CTSSQPGTAYEQYF.

This clonotype was seen more than once but under ten times. The rearrangement joins TRBV4-2 to TRBJ2-1; 7 bases fit TRBD1. In germline, CDR1 is LGHNA, CDR2 YNFKEQ. Unmatched junction bases numbered 5, after V lost 3 bases and J lost 0 bases. The CDR3 covers 16 residues. The CDR3 is CASSHLGDSSYNEQFF. DNA for the CDR3: TGTGCCAGCAGCCACTTAGGGGACAGCTCCTACAATGAGCAGTTCTTC.

V gene TRBV5-4 combines with J gene TRBJ2-7, with D perhaps TRBD2 (5 bases). With 4 bases removed from V and 7 bases from J, the gap between germline ends came to 18 bases. This CDR3 comprises 14 residues. Germline V gives CDR1 SGHNT, CDR2 YYREEE (reference sequence). The CDR3 loop reads CASSLQRRFNEQYF. The CDR3 nucleotides are TGTGCCAGCAGCCTGCAGCGGAGATTCAATGAGCAGTACTTC.

This clonotype appeared a few times. The CDR3 loop is CASSHGGAESYEQYF. The CDR3 bases are TGTGCCAGCAGCCACGGGGGGGCGGAGTCCTACGAGCAGTACTTC. The chain couples TRBV5-4 to TRBJ2-7; TRBD2 aligns across 8 bases. CDR1 and CDR2 from the germline V gene are SGHNT and YYREEE (reference sequence). The CDR3 covers 15 residues. Unmatched junction bases numbered 7, after V lost 4 bases and J lost 1 base.